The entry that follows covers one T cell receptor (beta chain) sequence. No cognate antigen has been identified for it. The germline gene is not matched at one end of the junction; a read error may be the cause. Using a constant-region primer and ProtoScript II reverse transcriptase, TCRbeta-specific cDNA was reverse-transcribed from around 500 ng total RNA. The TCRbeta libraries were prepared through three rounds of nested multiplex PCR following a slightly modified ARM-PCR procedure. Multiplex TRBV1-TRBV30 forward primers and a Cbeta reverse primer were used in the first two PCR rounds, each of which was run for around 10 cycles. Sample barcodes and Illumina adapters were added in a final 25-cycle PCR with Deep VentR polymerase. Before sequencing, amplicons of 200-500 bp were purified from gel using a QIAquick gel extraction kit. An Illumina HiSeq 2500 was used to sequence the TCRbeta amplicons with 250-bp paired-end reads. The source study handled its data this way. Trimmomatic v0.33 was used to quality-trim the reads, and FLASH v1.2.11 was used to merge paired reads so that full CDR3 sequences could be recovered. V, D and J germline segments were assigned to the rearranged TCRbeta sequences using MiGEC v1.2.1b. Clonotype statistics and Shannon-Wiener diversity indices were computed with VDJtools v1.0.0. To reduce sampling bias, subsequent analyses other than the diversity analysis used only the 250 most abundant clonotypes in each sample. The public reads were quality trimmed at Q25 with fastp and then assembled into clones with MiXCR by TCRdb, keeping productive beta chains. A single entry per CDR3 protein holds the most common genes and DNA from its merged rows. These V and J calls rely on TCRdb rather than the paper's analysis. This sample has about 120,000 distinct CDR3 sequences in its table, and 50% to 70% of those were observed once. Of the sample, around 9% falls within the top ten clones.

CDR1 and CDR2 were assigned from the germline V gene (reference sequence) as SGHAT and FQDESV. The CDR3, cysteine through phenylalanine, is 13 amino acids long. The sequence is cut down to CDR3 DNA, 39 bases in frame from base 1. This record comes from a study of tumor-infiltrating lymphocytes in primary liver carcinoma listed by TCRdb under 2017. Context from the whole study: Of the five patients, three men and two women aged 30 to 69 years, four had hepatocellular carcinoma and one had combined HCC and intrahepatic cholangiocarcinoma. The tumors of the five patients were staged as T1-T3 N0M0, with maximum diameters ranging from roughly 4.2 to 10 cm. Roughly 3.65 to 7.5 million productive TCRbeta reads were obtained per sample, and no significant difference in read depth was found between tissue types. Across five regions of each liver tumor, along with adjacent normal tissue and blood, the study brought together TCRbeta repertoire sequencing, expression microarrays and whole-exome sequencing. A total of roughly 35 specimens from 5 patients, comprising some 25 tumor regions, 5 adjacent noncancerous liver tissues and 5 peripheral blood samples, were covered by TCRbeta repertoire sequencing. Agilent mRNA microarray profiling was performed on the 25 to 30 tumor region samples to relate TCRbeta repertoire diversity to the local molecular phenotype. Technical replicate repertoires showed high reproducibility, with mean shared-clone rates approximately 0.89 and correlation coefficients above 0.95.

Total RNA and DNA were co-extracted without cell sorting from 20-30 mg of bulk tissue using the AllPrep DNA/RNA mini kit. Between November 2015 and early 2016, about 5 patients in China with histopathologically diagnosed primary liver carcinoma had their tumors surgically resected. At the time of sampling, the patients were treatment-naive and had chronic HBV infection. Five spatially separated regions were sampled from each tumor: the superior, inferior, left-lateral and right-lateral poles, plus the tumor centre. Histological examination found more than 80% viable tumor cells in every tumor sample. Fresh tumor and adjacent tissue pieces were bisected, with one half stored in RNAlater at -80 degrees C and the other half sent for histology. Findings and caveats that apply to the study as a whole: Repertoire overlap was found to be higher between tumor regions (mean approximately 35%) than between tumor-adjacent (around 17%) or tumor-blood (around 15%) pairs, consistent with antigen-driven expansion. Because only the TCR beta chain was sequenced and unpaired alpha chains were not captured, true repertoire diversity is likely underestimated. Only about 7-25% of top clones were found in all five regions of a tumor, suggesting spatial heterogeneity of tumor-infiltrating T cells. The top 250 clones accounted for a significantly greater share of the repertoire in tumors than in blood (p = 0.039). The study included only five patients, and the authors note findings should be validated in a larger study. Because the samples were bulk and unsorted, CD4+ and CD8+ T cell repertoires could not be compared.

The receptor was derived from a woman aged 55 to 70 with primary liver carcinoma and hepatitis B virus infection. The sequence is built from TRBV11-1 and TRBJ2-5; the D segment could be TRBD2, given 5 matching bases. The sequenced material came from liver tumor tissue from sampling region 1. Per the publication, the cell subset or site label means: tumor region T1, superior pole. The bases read TGTGCCAGCAGCCCTACGGGAAGGGAGACCCGGTACTTC. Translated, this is CASSPTGRETRYF.